Below, 15 T cell receptor beta chains from the same sample are listed, as sequenced in a study of beta chain features in type 1 diabetes. Isolated RNA was reverse transcribed in full, so expressed TCRB transcripts were sequenced. The assay was immunoSEQ multiplex PCR, and TCRdb's table has in-frame clones only and misses some. Counted here are around 300,000 clones, approximately 14% occurring once; the ten biggest clones make up roughly 7%. The source material was central memory CD4+ T cells from blood. The receptors stem from a man under 40 in good health.

The rearrangement joins TRBV11-3 to TRBJ2-1; 9 nucleotides agree with TRBD1. With V trimmed by 8 bases and J by 9 bases, 8 bases remained unmatched. The CDR3 runs to 13 residues. Looked up from germline, CDR1 is SGHNT and CDR2 is YENEEA. CDR3 sequence: CASSNRGQGEQFF. CDR3 nucleotide sequence: TGTGCCAGCTCGAACAGGGGGCAAGGTGAGCAGTTCTTC.

The CDR3 is CASSLTRMAYGYTF. As DNA, the CDR3 is TGTGCCAGCAGCTTGACCCGAATGGCCTATGGCTACACCTTC. The V and J genes are TRBV5-8 and TRBJ1-2; D gene unclear. The CDR3 has 14 amino acids. V dropped 1 base and J dropped 4 bases, with 11 bases sitting between them. Per germline, CDR1 SGHTS and CDR2 YDEGEE. The entire variable domain, with the rest obtained from reference TRBV5-8 and TRBJ1-2, is as follows: EAGVTQSPTHLIKTRGQQATLRCSPISGHTSVYWYQQALGLGLQFLLWYDEGEERNRGNFPPRFSGRQFPNYSSELNVNALELEDSALYLCASSLTRMAYGYTFGSGTRLTVV.

This clone appeared a few times. The chain recombines TRBV19 with TRBJ2-3, with D unresolved. V was clipped by 8 bases and J by 6 bases, with 9 bases between them. CDR1 and CDR2 from the germline V gene are LNHDA and SQIVND (reference sequence). The CDR3 length is 11 residues. The CDR3 DNA follows: TGTGCCAGTTCAGAGAGGGATACGCAGTATTTT. Amino acid sequence: CASSERDTQYF.

The V gene is TRBV27, the J gene TRBJ2-7, with 9 nucleotides matching TRBD2. Germline trimming cut 7 bases from V and 4 bases from J; bases unmatched to any gene: 5. Germline-derived CDR1 and CDR2 are MNHEY and SMNVEV (reference sequence). This CDR3 region has 13 residues. CDR3 residues: CASNLREGYEQYV. CDR3 DNA: TGTGCCAGCAATTTGCGGGAGGGGTACGAGCAGTACGTC.

This clone was recorded at least ten times. The chain links TRBV6-1 to TRBJ1-1; the D is unclear. Per germline, CDR1 MNHNS and CDR2 SASEGT. The CDR3 is 13 residues long. V was clipped by 0 bases and J by 3 bases, with 5 bases between them. CDR3 sequence (DNA): TGTGCCAGCAGTGAAGCTTGGGACACTGAAGCTTTCTTT. As protein: CASSEAWDTEAFF.

The sample holds a few counts of this clone. The chain employs TRBV2 and TRBJ2-3, with 7 nucleotides matching TRBD2. The CDR3 covers 15 residues. CDR1 and CDR2 from the germline V gene are SNHLY and FYNNEI. The V and J ends lost 6 bases and 2 bases, in that order; junction bases with no gene match: 8. The CDR3 nucleotides read TGTGCCAGCAGGTTCGGACTAGTAGTCACAGATACGCAGTATTTT. Its protein product is CASRFGLVVTDTQYF.

This clone was counted a few times. This chain joins TRBV7-9 and TRBJ1-1; unclear D gene. Trimming pared 8 bases from V and 0 bases from J, leaving 7 bases between. CDR1 and CDR2 from the germline V gene are SEHNR and FQNEAQ (reference sequence). The CDR3 has 12 amino acids. The CDR3 nucleotides read TGTGCCAGCTCAATAATGAACACTGAAGCTTTCTTT. The encoded protein is CASSIMNTEAFF.

The chain recombines TRBV6-5 with TRBJ1-3, with D unclear. CDR3 length equals 16 residues. Between the trimmed V and J ends, which lost 2 bases and 4 bases, there was a span of 15 bases. Germline V gene lookup returns CDR1 MNHEY and CDR2 SVGAGI. The CDR3 sequence is CASSYLRVGSGNTIYF. CDR3 coding DNA: TGTGCCAGCAGTTACCTTCGCGTAGGCAGCGGAAACACCATATATTTT.

The CDR3 here is CASSLFGTGGNEQFF. CDR3 nucleotides: TGTGCCAGCAGCTTGTTCGGGACAGGGGGCAATGAGCAGTTCTTC. The genes are TRBV5-4 and TRBJ2-1, with 11 bases lining up with TRBD1. The germline CDR1 and CDR2 sequences are SGHNT and YYREEE (reference sequence). This CDR3 has 15 amino acids. With V trimmed by 1 base and J by 6 bases, 3 bases remained unmatched.

V and J are TRBV27 and TRBJ1-6; weak D call: TRBD1 (5 bases). The CDR3 covers 14 residues. Trimming removed 8 bases at V and 6 bases at J, with 14 bases between. In germline, CDR1 is MNHEY, CDR2 SMNVEV (reference sequence). CDR3 nucleotides: TGTGCCAGCGGCCGTATGGACACTAATTCACCCCTCCACTTT. Residues: CASGRMDTNSPLHF.

Of note for this clone: At the DNA level, this CDR3 is encoded by other sequences in the same sample as well. This sequence joins TRBV4-3 and TRBJ2-1; D remains unclear. Germline assignment: CDR1 LGHNA and CDR2 YSLEER. V was clipped by 0 bases and J by 6 bases, with 6 bases between them. The length of the CDR3 is 13 residues. The CDR3 nucleotides read TGCGCCAGCAGCCAAGAAGGCGGCAATGAGCAGTTCTTC. This translates into CASSQEGGNEQFF.

This clone appeared a few times. V is TRBV6-5 and J is TRBJ1-6; TRBD1 agrees at 10 bases. Germline CDR1 and CDR2: MNHEY and SVGAGI. V lost 9 bases to trimming and J lost 7 bases; unmatched junction nucleotides: 9. This CDR3 has 15 residues. CDR3 coding DNA: TGTGCCAGTAAAAGACGGACAGGGGGAAATTCACCCCTCCACTTT. Its translation: CASKRRTGGNSPLHF.

This clone occurred many times. The gene calls are TRBV4-3 and TRBJ1-3; D gene ambiguous. CDR1 LGHNA and CDR2 YSLEER come from the germline V gene. V lost 1 base and J 2 bases, leaving 9 bases between the germline ends. This CDR3 region has 15 residues. The CDR3 coding sequence is TGCGCCAGCAGCCAAGGTAGCGGTGCTGGAAACACCATATATTTT. This translates into CASSQGSGAGNTIYF.

V usage is TRBV7-8 and J usage is TRBJ1-6; D gene unclear. V was cut by 4 bases and J by 8 bases, with 12 bases left in between. CDR1 and CDR2 from the germline V gene are SGHVS and FQNEAQ. This CDR3 contains 14 residues. The CDR3 sequence: CASSYSTPYSPLHF. The CDR3 coding sequence is TGTGCCAGCAGCTATTCTACACCCTATTCACCCCTCCACTTT.

The chain carries TRBV15 and TRBJ1-1, with TRBD1 identical over 7 bases. Germline-derived CDR1 and CDR2 are LNHNV and YYDKDF (reference sequence). After removal of 3 bases from V and 0 bases from J, the junction contained 1 base not matched to a gene. The length of the CDR3 is 14 residues. As DNA, the CDR3 is TGTGCCACCAGCAGGGACAGGATGAACACTGAAGCTTTCTTT. Its translation is CATSRDRMNTEAFF.